This passage covers 4 T cell receptor beta chains from one sample sequenced in a study of CD8+ T cells in alopecia areata. Documented treatment: oral pan-JAK inhibitor, 5-10 mg twice daily. Extraction of RNA preceded its reverse transcription into cDNA, which served as the sequencing template. Clones were sequenced by immunoSEQ multiplex PCR, and TCRdb holds only the in-frame ones, with some missing. The repertoire holds about 97,000 clones, with roughly 56% as singletons. This specimen was CD8+ T cells sorted from blood, taken around week 55, from a patient treated with tofacitinib. The receptors here all came from a human donor with alopecia areata.

The chain carries TRBV7-9 and TRBJ2-6, with D perhaps matching TRBD1 (5 bases). V lost 5 bases, J lost 0 bases, and 11 bases lay in between. This CDR3 is built from 16 residues. The germline gives CDR1 SEHNR, CDR2 FQNEAQ (reference sequence). In DNA form, the CDR3 reads TGTGCCAGCAGCCGAGAGACAGACTCTGGGGCCAACGTCCTGACTTTC. As protein: CASSRETDSGANVLTF.

The V call is TRBV7-9, the J call TRBJ1-1; D remains unclear. The CDR3 is 14 amino acids. V was pared by 1 base and J by 6 bases, with 12 bases between. Germline V gene data show CDR1 as SEHNR and CDR2 as FQNEAQ (reference sequence). The CDR3 nucleotides are TGTGCCAGCAGCTTAGTAATGCCGGGCGCTGAAGCTTTCTTT. It specifies CASSLVMPGAEAFF.

The chain is built from TRBV30 and TRBJ1-3; D unresolved. The germline V and J ends were trimmed by 8 bases and 4 bases, with 9 bases remaining between them. Germline V CDR1 and CDR2: GTSNPN, SVGIG (reference sequence). The CDR3 covers 11 residues. The CDR3 DNA reads TGTGCCCGCGGGGAGGGAAACACCATATATTTT. Translating gives CARGEGNTIYF. Drawing the rest from reference TRBV30 and TRBJ1-3, the complete variable domain is SQTIHQWPATLVQPVGSPLSLECTVEGTSNPNLYWYRQAAGRGLQLLFYSVGIGQISSEVPQNLSASRPQDRQFILSSKKLLLSDSGFYLCARGEGNTIYFGEGSWLTVV.

The chain links TRBV29-1 to TRBJ2-3; D unresolved. The CDR3 length is 14 residues. Germline V CDR1 and CDR2: SQVTM, ANQGSEA. Trimming pared 2 bases from V and 0 bases from J, leaving 9 bases between. This CDR3 reads CSVESGSSTDTQYF. The DNA of the CDR3 is TGCAGCGTTGAATCTGGCTCTAGCACAGATACGCAGTATTTT.